Listed below are T cell receptor beta chains from one sample, sequenced in a study of blood T cell repertoires in COVID-19. Clones were sequenced by immunoSEQ multiplex PCR, and TCRdb holds only the in-frame ones, with some missing. This sample has some 70,000 clones, with roughly 90% found just once. The sample consisted of peripheral blood. These receptors all come from a man aged 50-59 years with acute or convalescent COVID-19. The CDR3 runs from the conserved cysteine through the conserved F or W. Size tells how often a clone was seen (once, few, many) or the class of an expanded clone, and some rows leave it out.

CDR3 protein: CASSLVVGGRPYEQYF; V gene: TRBV7-9; J gene: TRBJ2-7; clone size: NA
CDR3 protein: CAISEPLAGDNEQFF; V gene: TRBV10-3; J gene: TRBJ2-1; clone size: NA
CDR3 protein: CASSSFGQFSGNTIYF; V gene: TRBV19; J gene: TRBJ1-3; clone size: NA
CDR3 protein: CASSSRTGSAGENTEAFF; V gene: TRBV27; J gene: TRBJ1-1; clone size: NA
CDR3 protein: CAWRQAETQYF; V gene: TRBV30; J gene: TRBJ2-5; clone size: NA
CDR3 protein: CASSQGQGNEQFF; V gene: TRBV18; J gene: TRBJ2-1; clone size: NA
CDR3 protein: CASSPGGSTEQFF; V gene: TRBV3-1/TRBV3-2; J gene: TRBJ2-1; clone size: NA
CDR3 protein: CASSLGPGRTGELFF; V gene: TRBV7-7; J gene: TRBJ2-2; clone size: NA
CDR3 protein: CATQTGTRHEQYF; V gene: TRBV6-5; J gene: TRBJ2-7; clone size: NA
CDR3 protein: CSVLTSGQETQYF; V gene: TRBV29-1; J gene: TRBJ2-5; clone size: NA
CDR3 protein: CASSYLSQPQHF; V gene: TRBV6-2/TRBV6-3; J gene: TRBJ1-5; clone size: NA
CDR3 protein: CASNRGEETQYF; V gene: TRBV19; J gene: TRBJ2-5; clone size: NA
CDR3 protein: CASRWDRAGLFF; V gene: TRBV21-1; J gene: TRBJ1-4; clone size: NA
CDR3 protein: CASSSDRNEQFF; V gene: TRBV11-3; J gene: TRBJ2-1; clone size: NA
CDR3 protein: CASSGSRDRAYNEQFF; V gene: TRBV9; J gene: TRBJ2-1; clone size: NA
CDR3 protein: CASSLARSNQPQHF; V gene: TRBV11-2; J gene: TRBJ1-5; clone size: NA
CDR3 protein: CASSLRRVVNPEAFF; V gene: TRBV7-9; J gene: TRBJ1-1; clone size: NA
CDR3 protein: CASSRTGSETQYF; V gene: TRBV6-5; J gene: TRBJ2-5; clone size: NA
CDR3 protein: CASRRGSGELFF; V gene: TRBV12-3/TRBV12-4; J gene: TRBJ2-2; clone size: NA
CDR3 protein: CASSEMGPGQGYDGYTF; V gene: TRBV10-2; J gene: TRBJ1-2; clone size: NA
CDR3 protein: CASSHLKRETTGELFF; V gene: TRBV5-6; J gene: TRBJ2-2; clone size: NA
CDR3 protein: CAWGTGFFSYEQYF; V gene: TRBV30; J gene: TRBJ2-7; clone size: NA
CDR3 protein: CASRPDRTGSYGYTF; V gene: TRBV27; J gene: TRBJ1-2; clone size: NA
CDR3 protein: CASSLALAGTYEQYF; V gene: TRBV7-6; J gene: TRBJ2-7; clone size: NA
CDR3 protein: CASSVAQGLNQPQHF; V gene: TRBV9; J gene: TRBJ1-5; clone size: NA
CDR3 protein: CASSAPTVNTEAFF; V gene: TRBV5-1; J gene: TRBJ1-1; clone size: NA
CDR3 protein: CATSDSTGQHYYSSGNTIYF; V gene: TRBV24-1; J gene: TRBJ1-3; clone size: NA
CDR3 protein: CASSYRERYGYTF; V gene: TRBV6-6; J gene: TRBJ1-2; clone size: NA
CDR3 protein: CASSSGGTEAFF; V gene: TRBV7-9; J gene: TRBJ1-1; clone size: NA
CDR3 protein: CASSPGFQETQYF; V gene: TRBV11-3; J gene: TRBJ2-5; clone size: NA
CDR3 protein: CATSRGGVVYEQYF; V gene: TRBV15; J gene: TRBJ2-7; clone size: few
CDR3 protein: CASSLPGQGRIGELFF; V gene: TRBV27; J gene: TRBJ2-2; clone size: NA
CDR3 protein: CSVTGTSGTDTQYF; V gene: TRBV29-1; J gene: TRBJ2-3; clone size: NA
CDR3 protein: CATSDWDTGGHTGELFF; V gene: TRBV24-1; J gene: TRBJ2-2; clone size: NA
CDR3 protein: CASSSQGHSDQPQHF; V gene: TRBV9; J gene: TRBJ1-5; clone size: few
CDR3 protein: CAWIWGRGTLGYTF; V gene: TRBV30; J gene: TRBJ1-2; clone size: NA
CDR3 protein: CASSMAGRGSYEQYF; V gene: TRBV19; J gene: TRBJ2-7; clone size: NA
CDR3 protein: CATRTGINTEAFF; V gene: TRBV10-3; J gene: TRBJ1-1; clone size: NA
CDR3 protein: CASRPPGYAYGYTF; V gene: TRBV28; J gene: TRBJ1-2; clone size: NA
CDR3 protein: CASRGQSGEQFF; V gene: TRBV19; J gene: TRBJ2-1; clone size: NA
CDR3 protein: CAISEVAGGYNEQFF; V gene: TRBV10-3; J gene: TRBJ2-1; clone size: NA
CDR3 protein: CAISRLRDMNSYEQYF; V gene: TRBV10-3; J gene: TRBJ2-7; clone size: NA
CDR3 protein: CASSILGAAIPYEQYF; V gene: TRBV19; J gene: TRBJ2-7; clone size: NA
CDR3 protein: CSVHLTQGARSGELFF; V gene: TRBV29-1; J gene: TRBJ2-2; clone size: NA
CDR3 protein: CASSLAHPATGRELFF; V gene: TRBV7-2; J gene: TRBJ2-2; clone size: NA